This T cell receptor (beta chain) comes out of a study of identical twins. The study's findings and limits: Abundant cord blood beta clonotypes carried fewer insertions; memory repertoires showed none.

Looked up from germline, CDR1 is SQVTM and CDR2 is ANQGSEA. Trimming removed 6 bases from V and 10 bases from J; junction bases left unmatched: 13. CDR3 size: 14 residues. Concerning this clonotype: The antigen is unknown.

TCRdb reanalysed the 5' RACE reads using MiXCR and keeps one entry per CDR3 protein. The table has about 920,000 distinct CDR3 sequences, approximately 13% seen once; the top ten hold around 1.5%. The sample also formed part of further work on yellow fever vaccine responses in identical twins. That publication notes: On the reported evidence, twins' vaccine T cell responses seemed partly convergent and partly personalized.

The chain carries TRBV29-1 and TRBJ2-1, with 9 bases aligning to TRBD1. The sequencing input was PBMCs. This clonotype was sampled from a young woman in good health. The CDR3 DNA follows: TGCAGCGTCACCAGTCCCGGGACAGGGAACGAGCAGTTCTTC. Translation gives CSVTSPGTGNEQFF.